The sequence of this T cell receptor beta chain was determined in a study of cytomegalovirus exposure and HLA in healthy donors. Broader study findings: When the data were analyzed later, several of the most significant clusters appeared to be linked to common viral pathogens. With DRB1 most and HLA-C fewest, TCR association rates differed between HLA loci in a later analysis.

The PCR had 60 Vbeta and 13 Jbeta primers. As handled by the study authors: A later analysis counted 65 million to 80 million unique TCR beta chains, around 12 million shared. The data were produced by immunoSEQ multiplex PCR, yet TCRdb's version contains in-frame clones alone and is incomplete. V and J calls and clone size come straight from that table; D and trimming were deduced from the DNA. The sample consists of about 180,000 clones, over 70% of them appearing once. Healthy bone marrow donors supplied every sample. In regard to this clone: Its specificity is unknown.

CDR3 size: 17 residues. V lost 9 bases to trimming and J lost 4 bases; unmatched junction nucleotides: 19. In germline, CDR1 is LNHDA, CDR2 SQIVND (reference sequence). The chain recombines TRBV19 with TRBJ2-7, with 9 bases fitting TRBD1. The sequenced sample consisted of PBMCs. The receptor was derived from a man aged 18 to 29 in good health and CMV-seronegative. CDR3 nucleotide sequence: TGTGCCAGAGCCGGGACAGGGCCCTTCAGGGGCATTTACGAGCAGTACTTC. It codes for CARAGTGPFRGIYEQYF.